One sample yielded the 8 T cell receptor beta chains listed below, sequenced in a study of early T cells in non-severe SARS-CoV-2 infection. TCRdb re-derived calls from the 5' RACE reads in MiXCR, one entry per CDR3 protein. The data show approximately 50,000 distinct CDR3 sequences, about 9.3% seen once. Specimen: whole blood. The receptors here all came from an adult who was a healthcare worker with PCR-confirmed SARS-CoV-2 infection or an uninfected control (not recorded which).

A few counts support this clonotype. V and J are TRBV28 and TRBJ1-2; a weak D match, TRBD1 (5 bases). The CDR3 has 14 amino acids. Trimming stripped 5 bases from V and 2 bases from J, with 12 bases between. Germline V gives CDR1 MDHEN, CDR2 SYDVKM. DNA of the CDR3: TGTGCCAGCAGTACGGGCGGGGGGAACTATGGCTACACCTTC. Translating gives CASSTGGGNYGYTF.

A few counts support this clonotype. The chain is built from TRBV4-2 and TRBJ2-2; D gene unclear. Trimming shortened V by 1 base and J by 5 bases, and 11 bases separated the two germline ends. The CDR3 loop spans 15 amino acids. CDR1 is LGHNA and CDR2 is YNFKEQ in the germline V gene. CDR3 in DNA: TGTGCCAGCAGCCAAGTTTGGCCGCAAACCGGGGAGCTGTTTTTT. Translated: CASSQVWPQTGELFF.

This clonotype was counted once. V is TRBV2 and J is TRBJ1-1; D not certain. The ends were cut back, 9 bases at V and 4 bases at J, with 15 bases in the middle. CDR3 size: 13 residues. Germline lookup yields CDR1 SNHLY and CDR2 FYNNEI. CDR3 in amino acids: CASTLGMTTEAFF. CDR3 in DNA: TGTGCCAGTACGTTGGGGATGACCACTGAAGCTTTCTTT.

This clonotype was recorded at least ten times. The chain uses TRBV19 and TRBJ2-2; either TRBD1 or TRBD2 may supply D (5 bases each). The CDR3 is made up of 15 amino acids. V gave up 7 bases and J gave up 0 bases, with 12 bases separating them. The germline gives CDR1 LNHDA, CDR2 SQIVND (reference sequence). The CDR3 DNA reads TGTGCCAGTAACGAGGGGTCCGCGAACACCGGGGAGCTGTTTTTT. This translates into CASNEGSANTGELFF.

This chain connects TRBV28 to TRBJ1-3; 8 bases match TRBD1. The V gene's germline CDR1 is MDHEN and CDR2 SYDVKM. V shed 8 bases, J shed 0 bases, and the junction held 3 bases outside the gene matches. The CDR3 is 14 amino acids. DNA for the CDR3: TGTGCCAGCCGTGGACAGGGCTCTGGAAACACCATATATTTT. Encoded protein: CASRGQGSGNTIYF. The entire variable domain, with the rest obtained from reference TRBV28 and TRBJ1-3, is as follows: DVKVTQSSRYLVKRTGEKVFLECVQDMDHENMFWYRQDPGLGLRLIYFSYDVKMKEKGDIPEGYSVSREKKERFSLILESASTNQTSMYLCASRGQGSGNTIYFGEGSWLTVV.

This clonotype was counted ten times or more. The V gene is TRBV4-3, the J gene TRBJ2-7, with 8 bases aligning to TRBD2. J gave up 2 bases and V 0 bases, and 6 bases lay outside the gene matches. Germline V gives CDR1 LGHNA, CDR2 YSLEER. The CDR3 is made up of 16 amino acids. CDR3 amino acids: CASSQEGLAGTYEQYF. CDR3 bases: TGCGCCAGCAGCCAAGAAGGACTAGCTGGGACCTACGAGCAGTACTTC.

This clonotype has ten or more counts. The V gene is TRBV11-3, the J gene TRBJ2-1, with a possible D match to TRBD2 (6 bases). Between the trimmed V and J ends, which lost 1 base and 5 bases, there was a span of 9 bases. Per germline, CDR1 SGHNT and CDR2 YENEEA. The CDR3 consists of 14 residues. The CDR3 nucleotides are TGTGCCAGCAGCTTAGCGGAGGGGCACAATGAGCAGTTCTTC. This codes for CASSLAEGHNEQFF.

This clonotype has just a few counts. The chain employs TRBV7-2 and TRBJ1-3; 7 bases map to TRBD1. This CDR3 spans 17 amino acids. Trimming removed 4 bases from V and 0 bases from J; junction bases left unmatched: 9. The V gene's germline CDR1 is SGHTA and CDR2 FQGNSA. Written as DNA, the CDR3 is TGTGCCAGCAGCTCCGGACAGGCTCTGGGCTCTGGAAACACCATATATTTT. Amino acids: CASSSGQALGSGNTIYF.